This T cell receptor (beta chain) was observed in a study of cytomegalovirus exposure and HLA in healthy donors. Trimming cost V 1 base and J 3 bases, with 6 bases left between them. The CDR3 runs to 13 residues. CDR1 is SNHLY, CDR2 FYNNEI, per germline. This table comes from immunoSEQ multiplex PCR, and its TCRdb copy is limited to in-frame clones, with some not included. Of roughly 300,000 clones in the sample, 70% to 90% were seen once. This TCR derives from a woman under 30 in good health and CMV-seronegative. This rearrangement joins TRBV2 to TRBJ2-5; D is possibly TRBD1 (5 bases). The sequencing input was PBMCs. For the CDR3, the DNA is TGTGCCAGCAGTGAAGTCAGGGAAGAGACCCAGTACTTC. Translated, it gives CASSEVREETQYF.